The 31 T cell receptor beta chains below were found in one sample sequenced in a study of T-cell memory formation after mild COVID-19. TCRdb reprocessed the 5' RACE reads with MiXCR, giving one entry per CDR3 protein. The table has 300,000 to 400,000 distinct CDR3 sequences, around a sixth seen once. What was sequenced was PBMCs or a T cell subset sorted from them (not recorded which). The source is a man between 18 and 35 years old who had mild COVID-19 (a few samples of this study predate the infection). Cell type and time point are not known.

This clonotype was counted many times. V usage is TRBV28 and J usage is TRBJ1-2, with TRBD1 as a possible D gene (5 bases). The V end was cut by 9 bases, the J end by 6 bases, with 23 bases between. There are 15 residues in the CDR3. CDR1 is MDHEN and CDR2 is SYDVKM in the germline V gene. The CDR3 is CASGFVFRGDNGYTF. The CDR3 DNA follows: TGTGCCAGTGGATTCGTCTTTCGGGGGGATAATGGCTACACCTTC.

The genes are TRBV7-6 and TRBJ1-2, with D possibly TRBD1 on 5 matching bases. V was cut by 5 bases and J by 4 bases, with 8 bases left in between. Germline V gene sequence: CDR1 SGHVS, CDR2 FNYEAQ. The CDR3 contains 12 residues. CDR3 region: CASSPGTYGYTF. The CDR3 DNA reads TGTGCCAGCAGCCCCGGGACCTATGGCTACACCTTC.

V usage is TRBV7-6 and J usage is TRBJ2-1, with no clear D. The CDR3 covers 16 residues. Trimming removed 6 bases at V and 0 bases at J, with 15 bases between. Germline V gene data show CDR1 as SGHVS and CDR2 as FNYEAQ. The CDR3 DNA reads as TGTGCCAGCAGTCCCCTTGTGTACGGCTCCTACAATGAGCAGTTCTTC. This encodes CASSPLVYGSYNEQFF.

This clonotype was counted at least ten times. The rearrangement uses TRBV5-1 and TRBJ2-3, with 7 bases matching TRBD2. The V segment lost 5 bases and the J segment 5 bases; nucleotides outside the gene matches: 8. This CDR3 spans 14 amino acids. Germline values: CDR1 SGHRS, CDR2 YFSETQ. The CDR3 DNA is TGCGCCAGCAGAGGACTAGTGGGTGGAGATACGCAGTATTTT. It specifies CASRGLVGGDTQYF.

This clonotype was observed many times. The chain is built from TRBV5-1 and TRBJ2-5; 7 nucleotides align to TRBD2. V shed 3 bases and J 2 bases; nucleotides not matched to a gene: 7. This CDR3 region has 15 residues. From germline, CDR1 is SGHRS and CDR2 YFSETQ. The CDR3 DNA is TGCGCCAGCAGCTCCGCGGGGGTAATACAAGAGACCCAGTACTTC. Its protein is CASSSAGVIQETQYF. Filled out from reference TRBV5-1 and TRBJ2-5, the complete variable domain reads KAGVTQTPRYLIKTRGQQVTLSCSPISGHRSVSWYQQTPGQGLQFLFEYFSETQRNKGNFPGRFSGRQFSNSRSEMNVSTLELGDSALYLCASSSAGVIQETQYFGPGTRLLVL.

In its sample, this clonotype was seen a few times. CDR3 residues: CASRDGGAGDTQYF. The CDR3 DNA follows: TGTGCCAGCAGAGACGGGGGGGCCGGGGATACGCAGTATTTT. The gene calls are TRBV6-2 or TRBV6-3 and TRBJ2-3; TRBD2 agrees at 8 bases. The germline gives CDR1 MNHEY, CDR2 SVGEGT. After removal of 6 bases from V and 6 bases from J, the junction contained 8 bases not matched to a gene. CDR3 size: 14 residues.

CDR3 sequence: CASSRGSTADTQYF. CDR3 nucleotide sequence: TGTGCCAGTTCGAGGGGCTCCACGGCAGATACGCAGTATTTT. The gene calls are TRBV19 and TRBJ2-3, with D possibly called TRBD1 or TRBD2 (5 bases each). The CDR3 consists of 14 residues. Germline CDR1 and CDR2: LNHDA and SQIVND (reference sequence). The V end was cut by 8 bases, the J end by 4 bases, with 16 bases between. The variable domain in full, with the rest retrieved from reference TRBV19 and TRBJ2-3, is DGGITQSPKYLFRKEGQNVTLSCEQNLNHDAMYWYRQDPGQGLRLIYYSQIVNDFQKGDIAEGYSVSREKKESFPLTVTSAQKNPTAFYLCASSRGSTADTQYFGPGTRLTVL.

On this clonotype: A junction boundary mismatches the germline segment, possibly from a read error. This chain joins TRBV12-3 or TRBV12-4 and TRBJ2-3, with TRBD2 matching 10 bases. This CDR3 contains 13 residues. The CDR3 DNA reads TGTGCCAGCAGGGGCCCGGGACTAGCGTTACTTCATTTT. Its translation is CASRGPGLALLHF.

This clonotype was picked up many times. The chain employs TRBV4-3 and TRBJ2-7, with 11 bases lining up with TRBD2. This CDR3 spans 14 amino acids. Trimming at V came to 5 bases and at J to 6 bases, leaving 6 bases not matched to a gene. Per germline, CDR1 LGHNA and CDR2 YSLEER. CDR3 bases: TGCGCCAGCAGCGTGGGACTAGCGGAAAGCGAGCAGTACTTC. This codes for CASSVGLAESEQYF.

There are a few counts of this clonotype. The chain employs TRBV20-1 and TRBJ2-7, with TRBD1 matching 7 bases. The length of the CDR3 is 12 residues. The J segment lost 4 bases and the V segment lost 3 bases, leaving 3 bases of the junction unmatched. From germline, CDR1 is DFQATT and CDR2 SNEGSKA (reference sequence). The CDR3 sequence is CSASGQVYEQYF. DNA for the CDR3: TGCAGTGCTAGTGGACAGGTTTACGAGCAGTACTTC.

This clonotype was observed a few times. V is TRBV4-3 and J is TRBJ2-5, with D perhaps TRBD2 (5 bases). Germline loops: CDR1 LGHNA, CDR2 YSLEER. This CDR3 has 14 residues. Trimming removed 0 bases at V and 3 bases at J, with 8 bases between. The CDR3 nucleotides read TGCGCCAGCAGCCAAGATCGGACTGAAGAGACCCAGTACTTC. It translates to CASSQDRTEETQYF.

The CDR3 protein is CASSFPGTGVSYEQYF. DNA of the CDR3: TGTGCCAGCAGCTTTCCCGGGACAGGGGTTTCCTACGAGCAGTACTTC. This rearrangement joins TRBV5-4 to TRBJ2-7; 10 nucleotides line up with TRBD1. The CDR3 contains 16 residues. The junction had 6 bases not matched to a gene; V was cut back by 2 bases and J by 1 base. Germline V gene sequence: CDR1 SGHNT, CDR2 YYREEE (reference sequence).

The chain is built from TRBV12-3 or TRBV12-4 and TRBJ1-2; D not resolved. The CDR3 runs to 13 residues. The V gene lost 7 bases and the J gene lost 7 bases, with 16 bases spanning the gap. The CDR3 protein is CASTSEPLIGYTF. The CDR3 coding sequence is TGTGCCAGCACCTCCGAACCGTTGATTGGCTACACCTTC.

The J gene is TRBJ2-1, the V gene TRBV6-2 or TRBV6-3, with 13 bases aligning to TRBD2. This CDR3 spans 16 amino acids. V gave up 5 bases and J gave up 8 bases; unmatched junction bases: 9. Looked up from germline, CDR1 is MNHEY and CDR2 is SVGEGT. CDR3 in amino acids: CASSPLTSGGRDEQFF. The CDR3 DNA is TGTGCCAGCAGTCCTCTGACTAGCGGGGGGAGGGATGAGCAGTTCTTC.

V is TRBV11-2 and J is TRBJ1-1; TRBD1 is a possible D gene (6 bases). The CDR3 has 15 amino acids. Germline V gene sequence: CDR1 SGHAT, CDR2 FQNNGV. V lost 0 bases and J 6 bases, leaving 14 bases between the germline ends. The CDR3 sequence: CASSLDPTGFSEAFF. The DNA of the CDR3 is TGTGCCAGCAGCTTAGACCCGACAGGTTTTTCTGAAGCTTTCTTT. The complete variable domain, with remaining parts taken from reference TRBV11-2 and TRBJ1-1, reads EAGVAQSPRYKIIEKRQSVAFWCNPISGHATLYWYQQILGQGPKLLIQFQNNGVVDDSQLPKDRFSAERLKGVDSTLKIQPAKLEDSAVYLCASSLDPTGFSEAFFGQGTRLTVV.

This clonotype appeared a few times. The CDR3 region has the DNA TGTGCCAGCAGCTTAGATCAACGGCAGGGGAGCTCCTACGAGCAGTACTTC. Protein sequence: CASSLDQRQGSSYEQYF. J is TRBJ2-7 and V is TRBV11-2, with TRBD1 as a possible D gene (6 bases). The CDR3 runs 17 residues. The germline V gene encodes CDR1 SGHAT and CDR2 FQNNGV. V was shortened by 0 bases and J by 0 bases, with 15 bases between the two germline ends. The variable domain in full, with the rest retrieved from reference TRBV11-2 and TRBJ2-7, is EAGVAQSPRYKIIEKRQSVAFWCNPISGHATLYWYQQILGQGPKLLIQFQNNGVVDDSQLPKDRFSAERLKGVDSTLKIQPAKLEDSAVYLCASSLDQRQGSSYEQYFGPGTRLTVT.

The CDR3 spells CASNRGDTEAFF. The DNA of the CDR3 is TGTGCCAGCAACCGAGGCGACACTGAAGCTTTCTTT. The chain is built from TRBV3-1 and TRBJ1-1; no clear D gene. CDR3 size: 12 residues. The germline CDR1 and CDR2 sequences are LGHDT and YNNKEL (reference sequence). The V end lost 7 bases, the J end lost 3 bases, and 9 bases lay between the germline ends.

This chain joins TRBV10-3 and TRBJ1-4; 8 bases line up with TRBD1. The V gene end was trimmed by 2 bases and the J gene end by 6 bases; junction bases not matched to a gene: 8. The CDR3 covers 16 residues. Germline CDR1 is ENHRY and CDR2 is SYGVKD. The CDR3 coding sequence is TGTGCCATCAGTGAGCGGGGTCAGGGGGCAGATGAAAAACTGTTTTTT. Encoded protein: CAISERGQGADEKLFF.

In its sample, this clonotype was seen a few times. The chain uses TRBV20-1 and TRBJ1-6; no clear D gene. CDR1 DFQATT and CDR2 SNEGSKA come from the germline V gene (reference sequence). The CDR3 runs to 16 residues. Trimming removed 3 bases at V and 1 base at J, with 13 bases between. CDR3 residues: CSASRLEGSYNSPLHF. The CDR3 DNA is TGCAGTGCTAGTAGGCTCGAAGGTTCCTATAATTCACCCCTCCACTTT.

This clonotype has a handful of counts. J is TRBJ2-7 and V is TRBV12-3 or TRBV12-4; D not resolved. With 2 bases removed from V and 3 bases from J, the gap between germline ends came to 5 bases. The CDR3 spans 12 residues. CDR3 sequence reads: CASSLTNYEQYF. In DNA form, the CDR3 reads TGTGCCAGCAGTTTAACCAACTACGAGCAGTACTTC.

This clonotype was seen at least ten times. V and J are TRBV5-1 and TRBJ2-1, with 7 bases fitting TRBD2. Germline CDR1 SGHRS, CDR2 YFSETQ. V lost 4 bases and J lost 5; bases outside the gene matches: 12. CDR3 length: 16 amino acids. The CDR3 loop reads CASSRGGGLMNNEQFF. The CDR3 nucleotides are TGCGCCAGCAGCCGAGGCGGGGGACTAATGAACAATGAGCAGTTCTTC. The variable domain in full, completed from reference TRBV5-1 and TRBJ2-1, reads KAGVTQTPRYLIKTRGQQVTLSCSPISGHRSVSWYQQTPGQGLQFLFEYFSETQRNKGNFPGRFSGRQFSNSRSEMNVSTLELGDSALYLCASSRGGGLMNNEQFFGPGTRLTVL.

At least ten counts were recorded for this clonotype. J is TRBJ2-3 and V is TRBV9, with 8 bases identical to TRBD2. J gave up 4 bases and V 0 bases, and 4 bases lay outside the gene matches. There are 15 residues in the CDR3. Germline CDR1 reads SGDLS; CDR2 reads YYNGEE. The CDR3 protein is CASSVGTSRSDTQYF. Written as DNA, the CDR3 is TGTGCCAGCAGCGTAGGGACTAGCCGGTCAGATACGCAGTATTTT.

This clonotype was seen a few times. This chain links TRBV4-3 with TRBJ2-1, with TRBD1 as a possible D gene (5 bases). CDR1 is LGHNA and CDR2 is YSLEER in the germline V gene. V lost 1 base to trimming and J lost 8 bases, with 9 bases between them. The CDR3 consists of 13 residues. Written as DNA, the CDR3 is TGCGCCAGCAGCCAAGCCACAGGCTATGAGCAGTTCTTC. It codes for CASSQATGYEQFF.

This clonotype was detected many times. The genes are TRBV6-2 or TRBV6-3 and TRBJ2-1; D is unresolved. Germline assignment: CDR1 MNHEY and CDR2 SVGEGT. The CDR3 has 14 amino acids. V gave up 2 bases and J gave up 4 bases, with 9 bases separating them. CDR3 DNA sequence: TGTGCCAGCAGTTACAGGGCAGCTTACAATGAGCAGTTCTTC. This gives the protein CASSYRAAYNEQFF.

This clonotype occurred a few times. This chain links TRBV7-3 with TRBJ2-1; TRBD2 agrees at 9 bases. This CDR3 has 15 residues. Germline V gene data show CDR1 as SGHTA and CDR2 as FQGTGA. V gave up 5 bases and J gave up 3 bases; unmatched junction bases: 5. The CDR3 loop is CASSRSGGFYNEQFF. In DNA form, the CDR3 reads TGTGCCAGCAGCCGCAGCGGGGGGTTCTACAATGAGCAGTTCTTC.

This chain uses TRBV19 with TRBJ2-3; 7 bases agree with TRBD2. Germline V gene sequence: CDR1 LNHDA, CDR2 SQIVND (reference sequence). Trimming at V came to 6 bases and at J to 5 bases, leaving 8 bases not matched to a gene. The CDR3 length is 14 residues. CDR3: CASSAEAGEDTQYF. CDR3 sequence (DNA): TGTGCCAGTAGCGCCGAGGCGGGGGAAGATACGCAGTATTTT.

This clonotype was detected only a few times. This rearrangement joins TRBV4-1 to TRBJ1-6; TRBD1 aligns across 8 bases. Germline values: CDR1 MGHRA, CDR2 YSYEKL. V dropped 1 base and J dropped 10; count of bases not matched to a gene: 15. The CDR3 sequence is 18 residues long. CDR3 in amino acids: CASSQVPPGQDVRSPLHF. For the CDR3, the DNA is TGCGCCAGCAGCCAAGTCCCGCCGGGACAGGACGTACGATCACCCCTCCACTTT.

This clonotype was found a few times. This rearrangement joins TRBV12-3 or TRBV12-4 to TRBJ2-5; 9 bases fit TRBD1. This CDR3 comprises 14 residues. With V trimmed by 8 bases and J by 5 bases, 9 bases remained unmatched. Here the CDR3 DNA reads TGTGCCAGCGGGACAGGGACTCGACGGGAGACCCAGTACTTC. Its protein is CASGTGTRRETQYF.

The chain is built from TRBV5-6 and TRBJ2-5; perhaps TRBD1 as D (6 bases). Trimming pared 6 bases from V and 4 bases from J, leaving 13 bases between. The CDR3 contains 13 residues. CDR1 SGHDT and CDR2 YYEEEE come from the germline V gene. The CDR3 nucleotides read TGTGCCAGCACCCGATGGGGGCCAGAGACCCAGTACTTC. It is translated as CASTRWGPETQYF.

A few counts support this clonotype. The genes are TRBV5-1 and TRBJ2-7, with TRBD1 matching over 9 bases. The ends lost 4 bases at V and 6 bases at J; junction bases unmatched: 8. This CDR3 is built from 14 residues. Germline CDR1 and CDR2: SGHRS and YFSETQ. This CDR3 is CASSIGTGRGEQYV. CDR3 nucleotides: TGCGCCAGCAGCATAGGGACAGGGCGTGGCGAGCAGTACGTC.

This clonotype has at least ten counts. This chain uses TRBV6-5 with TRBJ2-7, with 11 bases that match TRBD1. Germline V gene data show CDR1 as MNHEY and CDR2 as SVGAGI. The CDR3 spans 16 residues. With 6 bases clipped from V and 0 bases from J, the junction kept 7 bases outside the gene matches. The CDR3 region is CASRPSGTGGSYEQYV. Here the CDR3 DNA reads TGTGCCAGCAGACCTTCCGGGACAGGGGGCTCCTACGAGCAGTACGTC.